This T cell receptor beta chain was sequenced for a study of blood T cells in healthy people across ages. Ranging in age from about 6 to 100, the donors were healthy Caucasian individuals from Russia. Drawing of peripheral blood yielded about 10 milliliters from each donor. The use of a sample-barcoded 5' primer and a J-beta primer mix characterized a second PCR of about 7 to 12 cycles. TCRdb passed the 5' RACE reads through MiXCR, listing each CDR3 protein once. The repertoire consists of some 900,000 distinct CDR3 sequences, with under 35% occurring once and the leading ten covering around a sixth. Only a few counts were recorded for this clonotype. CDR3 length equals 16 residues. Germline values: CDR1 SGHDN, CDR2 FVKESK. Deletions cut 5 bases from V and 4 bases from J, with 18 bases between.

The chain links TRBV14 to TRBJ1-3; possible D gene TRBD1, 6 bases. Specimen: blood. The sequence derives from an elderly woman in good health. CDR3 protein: CASSKGTRVEGNTIYF. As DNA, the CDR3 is TGTGCCAGCAGCAAGGGGACAAGGGTGGAAGGAAACACCATATATTTT.